What follows are 24 T cell receptor beta chains derived from one specimen sequenced in a study of blood T cell repertoires in COVID-19. Profiled with immunoSEQ multiplex PCR; TCRdb holds only in-frame clones, not every one. Of about 120,000 clones listed, 70% to 80% are singletons. The specimen sequenced was peripheral blood. The receptors here all came from a woman of 80 years or more with acute or convalescent COVID-19.

This clone has only a few counts. This rearrangement joins TRBV9 to TRBJ1-4; unclear D gene. V gave up 1 base and J gave up 0 bases, with 4 bases separating them. Germline V gives CDR1 SGDLS, CDR2 YYNGEE. The CDR3 has 14 residues. DNA of the CDR3: TGTGCCAGCAGCGTACTCCCAACTAATGAAAAACTGTTTTTT. It translates to CASSVLPTNEKLFF.

J is TRBJ2-7 and V is TRBV4-1; 15 bases map to TRBD2. J gave up 2 bases and V 2 bases, and 4 bases lay outside the gene matches. The V gene's germline CDR1 is MGHRA and CDR2 YSYEKL. This CDR3 region has 17 residues. Here the CDR3 reads CASSQRTSGGETYEQYF. The CDR3, as DNA: TGCGCCAGCAGCCAACGGACTAGCGGGGGGGAAACCTACGAGCAGTACTTC.

The J gene is TRBJ2-6, the V gene TRBV5-1; D is possibly TRBD1 (5 bases). The CDR3 sequence is 14 residues long. V lost 1 base, J lost 3 bases, and 5 bases lay in between. Germline CDR1 reads SGHRS; CDR2 reads YFSETQ. CDR3 residues: CASSLQGGANVLTF. The CDR3 DNA reads TGCGCCAGCAGCTTGCAGGGTGGGGCCAACGTCCTGACTTTC.

The CDR3 sequence is CASSLARNTGELFF. The CDR3 nucleotides read TGCGCCAGCAGCTTGGCCAGGAACACCGGGGAGCTGTTTTTT. The rearrangement links TRBV5-1 to TRBJ2-2; D is uncertain. Between the trimmed V and J ends, which lost 0 bases and 1 base, there was a span of 4 bases. CDR3 length: 14 residues. The V gene's germline CDR1 is SGHRS and CDR2 YFSETQ.

The sample holds one count of this clone. The chain has TRBV28 and TRBJ2-2; 7 bases match TRBD1. Losses at the gene ends were 2 bases for V and 7 bases for J; bases not matched to a gene: 7. The CDR3 sequence is 15 residues long. The germline V gene has CDR1 MDHEN and CDR2 SYDVKM. CDR3 in amino acids: CASSLRLAGGGELFF. The CDR3 DNA sequence: TGTGCCAGCAGTTTACGGCTAGCAGGGGGCGGGGAGCTGTTTTTT.

This rearrangement joins TRBV5-1 to TRBJ2-3; D perhaps matches TRBD2 (6 bases). Germline loops: CDR1 SGHRS, CDR2 YFSETQ. V was pared by 0 bases and J by 1 base, with 6 bases between. The CDR3 is made up of 14 amino acids. CDR3 region: CASSLASGTDTQYF. The CDR3 region has the DNA TGCGCCAGCAGCTTGGCTAGCGGCACAGATACGCAGTATTTT.

V gene TRBV28 combines with J gene TRBJ2-2, with D perhaps TRBD1 (5 bases). CDR3 length: 13 residues. Trimming shortened V by 7 bases and J by 7 bases, and 13 bases separated the two germline ends. Germline loops: CDR1 MDHEN, CDR2 SYDVKM. The CDR3 protein is CASKGPSNGELFF. Written as DNA, the CDR3 is TGTGCCAGCAAGGGGCCGTCGAACGGGGAGCTGTTTTTT.

The chain is built from TRBV4-2 and TRBJ2-3, with 7 bases that match TRBD2. Germline trimming cut 1 base from V and 4 bases from J; bases unmatched to any gene: 11. The CDR3 spans 17 residues. Germline-derived CDR1 and CDR2 are LGHNA and YNFKEQ. CDR3 sequence reads: CASSQGALAASADTQYF. CDR3 DNA sequence: TGTGCCAGCAGCCAAGGCGCCCTAGCGGCGTCTGCAGATACGCAGTATTTT.

The rearrangement links TRBV14 to TRBJ1-2; tentative D call: TRBD1 (6 bases). CDR1 SGHDN and CDR2 FVKESK come from the germline V gene. The CDR3 length is 16 residues. Trimming cost V 5 bases and J 4 bases, with 20 bases left between them. DNA for the CDR3: TGTGCCAGCAGCAAAAGTACAGGACAGCTAAGCTATGGCTACACCTTC. It is translated as CASSKSTGQLSYGYTF. The whole variable domain, remainder taken from reference TRBV14 and TRBJ1-2, is EAGVTQFPSHSVIEKGQTVTLRCDPISGHDNLYWYRRVMGKEIKFLLHFVKESKQDESGMPNNRFLAERTGGTYSTLKVQPAELEDSGVYFCASSKSTGQLSYGYTFGSGTRLTVV.

This clone appeared a few times. The chain joins TRBV5-4 to TRBJ2-7; 9 nucleotides align to TRBD2. Germline CDR1 reads SGHNT; CDR2 reads YYREEE (reference sequence). V dropped 1 base and J dropped 4; count of bases not matched to a gene: 6. The CDR3 extends over 15 amino acids. In DNA form, the CDR3 reads TGTGCCAGCAGCTTGACGGCGGGAGGGCTATACGAGCAGTACTTC. Amino acids: CASSLTAGGLYEQYF.

This sequence joins TRBV5-5 and TRBJ2-1; 7 bases are shared with TRBD1. This CDR3 is built from 14 residues. V shed 3 bases and J 5 bases; nucleotides not matched to a gene: 5. Germline V gives CDR1 SGHKS, CDR2 YYEKEE (reference sequence). The CDR3 DNA sequence: TGTGCCAGCAGCTGGTCGACAGGGAACAATGAGCAGTTCTTC. It translates to CASSWSTGNNEQFF.

The genes are TRBV9 and TRBJ2-3, with TRBD2 identical over 10 bases. V trimming: 1 base; J trimming: 4 bases; junction bases outside the gene matches: 6. The CDR3 length is 16 residues. Germline assignment: CDR1 SGDLS and CDR2 YYNGEE. The CDR3 loop is CASSVSGRALADTQYF. CDR3 bases: TGTGCCAGCAGCGTAAGCGGGAGGGCCTTGGCAGATACGCAGTATTTT.

V usage is TRBV28 and J usage is TRBJ2-1, with 11 positions matching TRBD2. V lost 5 bases, J lost 5 bases, and 11 bases stayed unmatched. The germline gives CDR1 MDHEN, CDR2 SYDVKM. The CDR3 covers 17 residues. CDR3 sequence (DNA): TGTGCCAGCAGTATCCCAATGACTAGCGGGGAGGACAATGAGCAGTTCTTC. As protein: CASSIPMTSGEDNEQFF.

This chain joins TRBV19 and TRBJ1-5; 9 bases line up with TRBD1. CDR3 length: 16 amino acids. Trimming took 8 bases from V and 8 from J; bases not matched to a gene: 16. The germline gives CDR1 LNHDA, CDR2 SQIVND (reference sequence). CDR3 in amino acids: CASGTGPNPGIKPQHF. The CDR3 nucleotides read TGTGCCAGTGGGACAGGGCCCAATCCAGGTATCAAGCCCCAGCATTTT.

This chain links TRBV28 with TRBJ2-5; 9 nucleotides match TRBD2. The V gene end was trimmed by 3 bases and the J gene end by 5 bases; junction bases not matched to a gene: 4. CDR3 length: 14 residues. Germline CDR1 reads MDHEN; CDR2 reads SYDVKM. CDR3: CASSFGGRGETQYF. CDR3 in DNA: TGTGCCAGCAGTTTTGGCGGGAGGGGCGAGACCCAGTACTTC. Full variable domain (remainder filled in from reference TRBV28 and TRBJ2-5): DVKVTQSSRYLVKRTGEKVFLECVQDMDHENMFWYRQDPGLGLRLIYFSYDVKMKEKGDIPEGYSVSREKKERFSLILESASTNQTSMYLCASSFGGRGETQYFGPGTRLLVL.

This rearrangement joins TRBV12-3 or TRBV12-4 to TRBJ1-1; maybe TRBD1 (5 bases). The length of the CDR3 is 13 residues. Trimming left V 4 bases short and J 2 bases short, with 8 bases between. CDR3 region: CASSWTPNTEAFF. The CDR3 region has the DNA TGTGCCAGCAGTTGGACACCTAACACTGAAGCTTTCTTT.

CDR3 in DNA: TGTGCCAGGTATGCGGGGGGGTACGAGCAGTACTTC. This encodes CARYAGGYEQYF. The chain couples TRBV6-4 to TRBJ2-7, with 9 bases lining up with TRBD2. J lost 4 bases, V lost 9 bases, and 4 bases had no gene match. Germline assignment: CDR1 MRHNA and CDR2 SNTAGT. This CDR3 spans 12 amino acids.

CDR3 sequence reads: CASSPSPGVFNGYTF. The CDR3 bases are TGTGCCAGCTCACCAAGCCCAGGGGTGTTTAACGGCTACACCTTC. The rearrangement uses TRBV18 and TRBJ1-2, with a weak D call TRBD1 (6 bases). This CDR3 is 15 amino acids long. Germline V gene lookup returns CDR1 KGHSH and CDR2 LQKENI. V was trimmed by 2 bases and J by 8 bases, leaving 18 bases between them.

The rearrangement links TRBV6-5 to TRBJ2-7; 11 positions agree with TRBD2. The CDR3 is made up of 15 amino acids. CDR1 is MNHEY, CDR2 SVGAGI, per germline. V was clipped by 4 bases and J by 4 bases; unmatched bases: 6. The CDR3 loop reads CASSSSGGSGYEQYF. In DNA, the CDR3 is TGTGCCAGCAGTTCTAGCGGGGGGAGTGGATACGAGCAGTACTTC.

The chain has TRBV7-2 and TRBJ2-3; 14 bases are a match to TRBD2. Trimming removed 4 bases from V and 0 bases from J; junction bases left unmatched: 9. The CDR3 is 19 residues long. Germline V CDR1 and CDR2: SGHTA, FQGNSA. The chain's CDR3 is CASSSQRTSGGPSTDTQYF. The CDR3 region has the DNA TGTGCCAGCAGCTCCCAAAGGACTAGCGGGGGGCCTAGCACAGATACGCAGTATTTT.

The chain is built from TRBV6-2 or TRBV6-3 and TRBJ1-1, with D uncertain. There are 13 residues in the CDR3. V was shortened by 4 bases and J by 5 bases, with 11 bases between the two germline ends. In germline, CDR1 is MNHEY, CDR2 SVGEGT. CDR3: CASSWAAGTEAFF. CDR3 nucleotides: TGTGCCAGCAGTTGGGCGGCGGGGACTGAAGCTTTCTTT.

The chain carries TRBV29-1 and TRBJ1-1, with D tentatively TRBD1 (5 bases). The CDR3 has 13 residues. V lost 7 bases and J lost 0, with 12 bases in between. In germline, CDR1 is SQVTM, CDR2 ANQGSEA. CDR3 nucleotide sequence: TGCAGCGCAGAACAGGATATGAACACTGAAGCTTTCTTT. Amino acid sequence: CSAEQDMNTEAFF.

The chain recombines TRBV29-1 with TRBJ1-1, with TRBD1 matching over 7 bases. The CDR3 contains 11 residues. The junction had 6 bases not matched to a gene; V was cut back by 7 bases and J by 7 bases. Germline CDR1 is SQVTM and CDR2 is ANQGSEA. The CDR3 here is CSGGQHVEAFF. The CDR3, as DNA: TGCAGCGGGGGACAGCATGTTGAAGCTTTCTTT. The full variable domain, with the rest looked up from reference TRBV29-1 and TRBJ1-1, is SAVISQKPSRDICQRGTSLTIQCQVDSQVTMMFWYRQQPGQSLTLIATANQGSEATYESGFVIDKFPISRPNLTFSTLTVSNMSPEDSSIYLCSGGQHVEAFFGQGTRLTVV.

The genes are TRBV7-9 and TRBJ1-2; D is uncertain. The CDR3 length is 15 residues. Germline V gives CDR1 SEHNR, CDR2 FQNEAQ (reference sequence). V was cut by 1 base and J by 6 bases, with 15 bases left in between. The CDR3, as DNA: TGTGCCAGCAGCTTAGGGGCGGGCGAGAGAAATGGCTACACCTTC. Translated: CASSLGAGERNGYTF. The whole variable domain, remainder taken from reference TRBV7-9 and TRBJ1-2, is DTGVSQNPRHKITKRGQNVTFRCDPISEHNRLYWYRQTLGQGPEFLTYFQNEAQLEKSRLLSDRFSAERPKGSFSTLEIQRTEQGDSAMYLCASSLGAGERNGYTFGSGTRLTVV.